These 2 T cell receptor beta chains share one sample of origin, sequenced in a study of T cells after yellow fever vaccination. TCRdb ran MiXCR on the 5' RACE reads and lists one entry per CDR3 protein. The table records a few hundred thousand distinct CDR3 sequences, less than 20% of them present only once. The sample was PBMCs, taken less than 6 days after the first yellow fever vaccination. The origin of the receptors is a man in his late teens or twenties who received the YFV17D yellow fever vaccine.

Remarks on this clonotype: Just one base apart from a much larger clone, this may be a read error. This rearrangement joins TRBV5-8 to TRBJ2-3; tentative D call: TRBD2 (5 bases). The CDR3 runs to 14 residues. CDR1 is SGHTS and CDR2 is YDEGEE in the germline V gene. Deletions cut 4 bases from V and 2 bases from J, with 11 bases between. CDR3 protein: CASSTRTFTDTQYF. For the CDR3, the DNA is TGTGCCAGCAGCACCAGGACTTTCACAGATACGCAGTATTTT.

This clonotype was seen only a few times. V gene TRBV27 combines with J gene TRBJ2-2; D is ambiguous. The CDR3 covers 14 residues. V was pared by 1 base and J by 3 bases, with 6 bases between. Germline CDR1 is MNHEY and CDR2 is SMNVEV (reference sequence). In nucleotides, the CDR3 is TGTGCCAGCAGTTTATTTAGGCACACCGGGGAGCTGTTTTTT. This translates into CASSLFRHTGELFF.